This T cell receptor (beta chain) emerged from a study of long-term antiretroviral therapy in people with HIV. Germline V gene lookup returns CDR1 SGHVS and CDR2 FQNEAQ. With 5 bases clipped from V and 8 bases from J, the junction kept 9 bases outside the gene matches. This CDR3 has 15 amino acids. Runs used v3.0 of the immunoSEQ assay and were done at survey level. What sequencing targeted per sample was roughly 40,000-50,000 T-cell genomes. The assay was immunoSEQ multiplex PCR, and TCRdb's table has in-frame clones only and misses some. The sample holds approximately 19,000 clones; around 74% are singletons and the top ten take 5% to 7%.

This sequence joins TRBV7-8 and TRBJ2-2; 9 bases match TRBD1. The receptor's source is a young man with HIV. Sequences were derived from unsorted PBMCs, sampled at the start of antiretroviral therapy, before treatment. The CDR3 region is CASSANRGLGGELFF. The CDR3 nucleotides are TGTGCCAGCAGCGCGAACAGGGGGCTGGGAGGGGAGCTGTTTTTT.